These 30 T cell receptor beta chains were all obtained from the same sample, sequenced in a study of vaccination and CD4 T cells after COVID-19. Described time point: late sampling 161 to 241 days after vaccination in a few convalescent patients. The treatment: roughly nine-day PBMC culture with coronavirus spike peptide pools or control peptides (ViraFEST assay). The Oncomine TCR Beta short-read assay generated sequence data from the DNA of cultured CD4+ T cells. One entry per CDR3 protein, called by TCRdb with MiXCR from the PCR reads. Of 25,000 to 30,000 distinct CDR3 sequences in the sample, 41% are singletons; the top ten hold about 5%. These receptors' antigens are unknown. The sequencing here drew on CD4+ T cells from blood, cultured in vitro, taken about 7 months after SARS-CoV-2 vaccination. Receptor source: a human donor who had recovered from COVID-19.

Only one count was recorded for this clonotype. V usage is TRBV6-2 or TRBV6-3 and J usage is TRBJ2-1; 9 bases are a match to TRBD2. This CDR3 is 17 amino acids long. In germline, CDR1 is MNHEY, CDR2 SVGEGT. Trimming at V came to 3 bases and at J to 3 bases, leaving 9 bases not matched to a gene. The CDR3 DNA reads TGTGCCAGCAGTTATAGTCCTCCTAGCGGGATCTACAATGAGCAGTTCTTC. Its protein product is CASSYSPPSGIYNEQFF.

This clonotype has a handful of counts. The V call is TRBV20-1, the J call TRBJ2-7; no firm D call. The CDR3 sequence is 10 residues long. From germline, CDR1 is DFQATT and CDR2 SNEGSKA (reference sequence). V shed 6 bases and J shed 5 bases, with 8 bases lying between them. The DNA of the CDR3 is TGCAGTGCCCGAAGGGACGAGCAGTACTTC. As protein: CSARRDEQYF.

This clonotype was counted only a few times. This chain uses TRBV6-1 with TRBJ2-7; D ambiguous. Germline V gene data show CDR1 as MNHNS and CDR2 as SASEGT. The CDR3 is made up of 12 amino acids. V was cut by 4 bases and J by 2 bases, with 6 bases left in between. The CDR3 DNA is TGTGCCAGCAGTGGAAACACCTACGAGCAGTACTTC. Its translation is CASSGNTYEQYF.

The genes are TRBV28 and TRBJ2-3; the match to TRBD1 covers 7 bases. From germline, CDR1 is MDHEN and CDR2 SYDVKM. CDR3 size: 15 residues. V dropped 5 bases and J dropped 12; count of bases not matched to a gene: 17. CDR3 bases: TGTGCCAGCAGTGTCCCCAGGGGGTGGCCATACGGCCAGTATTTT. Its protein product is CASSVPRGWPYGQYF.

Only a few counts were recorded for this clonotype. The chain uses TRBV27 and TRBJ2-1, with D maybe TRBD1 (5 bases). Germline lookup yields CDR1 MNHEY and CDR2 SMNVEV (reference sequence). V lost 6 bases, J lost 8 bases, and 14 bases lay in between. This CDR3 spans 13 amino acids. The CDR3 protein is CASRPRWGDEQFF. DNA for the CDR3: TGTGCCAGCAGGCCCCGGTGGGGCGATGAGCAGTTCTTC.

CDR3 sequence (DNA): TGTGCCAGCAGCTTGGGTACAGGTCCCGATGGCTACACCTTC. Protein sequence: CASSLGTGPDGYTF. J is TRBJ1-2 and V is TRBV7-3; perhaps TRBD1 as D (5 bases). The CDR3 runs 14 residues. CDR1 is SGHTA, CDR2 FQGTGA, per germline. The V gene lost 3 bases and the J gene lost 6 bases, with 14 bases spanning the gap.

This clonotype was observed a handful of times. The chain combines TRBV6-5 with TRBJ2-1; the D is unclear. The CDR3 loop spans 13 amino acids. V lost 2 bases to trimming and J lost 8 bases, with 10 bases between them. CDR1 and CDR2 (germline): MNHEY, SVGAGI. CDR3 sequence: CASSYRSGDEQFF. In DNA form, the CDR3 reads TGTGCCAGCAGTTACCGATCTGGGGATGAGCAGTTCTTC.

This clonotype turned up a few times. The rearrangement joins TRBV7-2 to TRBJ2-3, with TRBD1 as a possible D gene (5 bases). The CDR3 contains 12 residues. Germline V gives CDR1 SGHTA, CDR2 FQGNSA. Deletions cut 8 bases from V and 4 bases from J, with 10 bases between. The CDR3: CASGAWSDTQYF. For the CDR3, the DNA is TGTGCCAGCGGGGCGTGGTCAGATACGCAGTATTTT.

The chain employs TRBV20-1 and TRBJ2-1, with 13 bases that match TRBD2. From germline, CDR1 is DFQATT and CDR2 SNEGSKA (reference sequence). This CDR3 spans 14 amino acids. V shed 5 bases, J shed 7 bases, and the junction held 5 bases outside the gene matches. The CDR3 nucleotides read TGCAGTGCTGGGACTAGCGGGAAACCGAATGAGCAGTTCTTC. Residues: CSAGTSGKPNEQFF.

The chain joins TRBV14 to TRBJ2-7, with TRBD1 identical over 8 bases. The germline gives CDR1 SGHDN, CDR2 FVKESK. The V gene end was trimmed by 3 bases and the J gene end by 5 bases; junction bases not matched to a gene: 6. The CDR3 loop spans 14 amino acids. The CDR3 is CASSQLQGDHEQYF. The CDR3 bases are TGTGCCAGCAGCCAGTTACAGGGGGACCACGAGCAGTACTTC.

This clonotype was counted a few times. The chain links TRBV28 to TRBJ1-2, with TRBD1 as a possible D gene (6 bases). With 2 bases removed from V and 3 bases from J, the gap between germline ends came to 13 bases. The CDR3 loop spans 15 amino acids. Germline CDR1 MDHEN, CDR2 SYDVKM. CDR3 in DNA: TGTGCCAGCAGTTTAGCTACAGGGTACGACTATGGCTACACCTTC. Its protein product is CASSLATGYDYGYTF.

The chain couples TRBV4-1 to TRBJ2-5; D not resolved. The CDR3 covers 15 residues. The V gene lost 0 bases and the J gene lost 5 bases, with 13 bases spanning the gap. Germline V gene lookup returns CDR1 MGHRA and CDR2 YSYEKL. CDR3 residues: CASSQDRVVQETQYF. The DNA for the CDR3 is TGCGCCAGCAGCCAAGATCGGGTCGTGCAGGAGACCCAGTACTTC.

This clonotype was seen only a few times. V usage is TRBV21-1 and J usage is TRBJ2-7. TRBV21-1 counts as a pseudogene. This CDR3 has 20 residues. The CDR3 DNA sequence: TGTGCCAGCAGTCGAATTGGGATAAAGGAGTATCCGATCTGGGCCTACGAGCAGTACTTC. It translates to CASSRIGIKEYPIWAYEQYF.

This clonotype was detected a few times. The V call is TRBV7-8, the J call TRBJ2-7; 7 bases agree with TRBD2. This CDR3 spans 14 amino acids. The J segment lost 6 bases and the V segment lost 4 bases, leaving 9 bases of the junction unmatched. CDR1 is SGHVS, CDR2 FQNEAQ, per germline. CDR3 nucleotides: TGTGCCAGCAGCTGGGGGAGGGGTAGCAGCGAGCAGTACTTC. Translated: CASSWGRGSSEQYF.

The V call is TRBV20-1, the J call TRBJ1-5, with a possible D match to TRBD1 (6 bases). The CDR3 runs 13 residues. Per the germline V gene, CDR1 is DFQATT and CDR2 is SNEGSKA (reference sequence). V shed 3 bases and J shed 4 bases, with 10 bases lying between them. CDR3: CSARDSQNQPQHF. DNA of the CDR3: TGCAGTGCTAGGGACAGCCAAAATCAGCCCCAGCATTTT.

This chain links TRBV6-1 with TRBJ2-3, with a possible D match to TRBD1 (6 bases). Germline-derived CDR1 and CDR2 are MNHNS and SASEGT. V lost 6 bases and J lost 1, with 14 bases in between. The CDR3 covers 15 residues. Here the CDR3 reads CASSGRGIRTDTQYF. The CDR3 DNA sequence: TGTGCCAGCAGCGGTAGGGGGATTCGCACAGATACGCAGTATTTT.

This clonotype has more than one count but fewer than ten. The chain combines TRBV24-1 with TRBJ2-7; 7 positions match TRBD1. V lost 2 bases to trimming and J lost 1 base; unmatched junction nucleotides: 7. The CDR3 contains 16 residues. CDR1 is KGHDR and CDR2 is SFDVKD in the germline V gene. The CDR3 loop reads CATSDSRQGQSYEQYF. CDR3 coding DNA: TGTGCCACCAGTGATTCGCGACAGGGACAGTCCTACGAGCAGTACTTC.

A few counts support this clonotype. The CDR3 coding sequence is TGTGCCAGCAGCTTAGGTCTAGCGGGGGCCTACGAGCAGTACTTC. Translated, it gives CASSLGLAGAYEQYF. The chain recombines TRBV7-6 with TRBJ2-7, with 10 bases identical to TRBD2. This CDR3 has 15 amino acids. The V gene's germline CDR1 is SGHVS and CDR2 FNYEAQ. With V trimmed by 1 base and J by 2 bases, 2 bases remained unmatched.

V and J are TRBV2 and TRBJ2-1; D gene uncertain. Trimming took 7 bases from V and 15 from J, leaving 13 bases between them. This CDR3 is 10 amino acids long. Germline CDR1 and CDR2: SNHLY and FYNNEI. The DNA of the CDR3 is TGTGCCAGCATGATGGGTGTTGGGTTCTTC. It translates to CASMMGVGFF.

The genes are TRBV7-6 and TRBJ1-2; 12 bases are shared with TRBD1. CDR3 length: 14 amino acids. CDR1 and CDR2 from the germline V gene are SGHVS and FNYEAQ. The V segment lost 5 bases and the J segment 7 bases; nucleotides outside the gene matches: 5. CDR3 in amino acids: CASSPGTGGFGYTF. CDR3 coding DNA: TGTGCCAGCAGCCCCGGGACAGGGGGCTTTGGCTACACCTTC.

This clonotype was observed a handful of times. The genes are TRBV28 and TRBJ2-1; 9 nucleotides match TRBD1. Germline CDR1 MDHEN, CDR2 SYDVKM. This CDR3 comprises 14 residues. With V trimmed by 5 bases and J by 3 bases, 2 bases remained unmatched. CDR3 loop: CASSPTGGYNEQFF. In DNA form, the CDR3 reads TGTGCCAGCAGTCCGACAGGGGGCTACAATGAGCAGTTCTTC.

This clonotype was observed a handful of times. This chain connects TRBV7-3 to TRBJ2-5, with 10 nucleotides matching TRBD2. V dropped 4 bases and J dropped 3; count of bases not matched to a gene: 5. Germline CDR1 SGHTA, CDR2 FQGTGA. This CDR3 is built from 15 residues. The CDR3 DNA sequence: TGTGCCAGCAGCTCCTCGGGACTAGCGAAAGAGACCCAGTACTTC. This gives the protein CASSSSGLAKETQYF.

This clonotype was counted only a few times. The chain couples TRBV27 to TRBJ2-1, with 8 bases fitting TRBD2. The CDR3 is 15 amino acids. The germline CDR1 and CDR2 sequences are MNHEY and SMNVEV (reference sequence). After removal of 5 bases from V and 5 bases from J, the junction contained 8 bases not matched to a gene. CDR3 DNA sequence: TGTGCCAGCAGTAGACCGGGACTAGGGGACAATGAGCAGTTCTTC. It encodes CASSRPGLGDNEQFF.

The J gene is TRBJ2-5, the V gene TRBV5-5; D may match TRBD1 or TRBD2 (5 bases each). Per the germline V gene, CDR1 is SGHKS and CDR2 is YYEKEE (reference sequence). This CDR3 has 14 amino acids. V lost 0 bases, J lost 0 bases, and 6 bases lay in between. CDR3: CASSLGGYQETQYF. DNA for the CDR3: TGTGCCAGCAGCTTGGGGGGGTACCAAGAGACCCAGTACTTC.

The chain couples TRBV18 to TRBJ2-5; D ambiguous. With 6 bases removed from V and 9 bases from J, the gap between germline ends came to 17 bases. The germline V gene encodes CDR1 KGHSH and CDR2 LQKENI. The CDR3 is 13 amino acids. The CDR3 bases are TGTGCCAGCTCGGCGTCTAGACCTAGGGCCCAGTACTTC. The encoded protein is CASSASRPRAQYF.

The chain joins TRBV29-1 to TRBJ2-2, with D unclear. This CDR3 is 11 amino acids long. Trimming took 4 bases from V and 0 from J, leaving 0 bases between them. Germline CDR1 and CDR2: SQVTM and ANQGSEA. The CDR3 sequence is CSVANTGELFF. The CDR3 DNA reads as TGCAGCGTTGCGAACACCGGGGAGCTGTTTTTT.

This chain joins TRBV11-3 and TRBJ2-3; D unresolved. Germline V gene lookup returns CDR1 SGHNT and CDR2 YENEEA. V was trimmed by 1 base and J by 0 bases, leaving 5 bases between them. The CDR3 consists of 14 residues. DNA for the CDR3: TGTGCCAGCAGCTTAGGGGCCAGCACAGATACGCAGTATTTT. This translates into CASSLGASTDTQYF. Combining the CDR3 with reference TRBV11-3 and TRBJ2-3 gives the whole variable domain EAGVVQSPRYKIIEKKQPVAFWCNPISGHNTLYWYLQNLGQGPELLIRYENEEAVDDSQLPKDRFSAERLKGVDSTLKIQPAELGDSAVYLCASSLGASTDTQYFGPGTRLTVL.

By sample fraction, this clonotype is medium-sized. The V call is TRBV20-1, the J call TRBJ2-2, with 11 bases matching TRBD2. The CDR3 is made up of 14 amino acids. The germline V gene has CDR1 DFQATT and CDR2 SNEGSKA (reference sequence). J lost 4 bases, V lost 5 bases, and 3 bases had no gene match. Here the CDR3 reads CSAPGTSGTGELFF. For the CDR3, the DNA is TGCAGTGCTCCCGGGACTAGCGGCACCGGGGAGCTGTTTTTT.

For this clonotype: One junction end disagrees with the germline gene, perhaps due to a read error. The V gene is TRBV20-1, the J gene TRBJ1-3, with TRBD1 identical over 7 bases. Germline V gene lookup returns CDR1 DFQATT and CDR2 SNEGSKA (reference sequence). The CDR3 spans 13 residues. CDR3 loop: CSLPGGNGDTIYF. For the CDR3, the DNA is TGCAGTCTCCCAGGGGGGAATGGAGACACCATATATTTT.

The CDR3 is CATSRGDRGFYNEQFF. CDR3 nucleotide sequence: TGTGCCACCAGCAGGGGGGACAGGGGCTTTTACAATGAGCAGTTCTTC. The gene calls are TRBV15 and TRBJ2-1, with 10 bases fitting TRBD1. Per germline, CDR1 LNHNV and CDR2 YYDKDF (reference sequence). The CDR3 runs to 16 residues. Losses at the gene ends were 3 bases for V and 4 bases for J; bases not matched to a gene: 6.